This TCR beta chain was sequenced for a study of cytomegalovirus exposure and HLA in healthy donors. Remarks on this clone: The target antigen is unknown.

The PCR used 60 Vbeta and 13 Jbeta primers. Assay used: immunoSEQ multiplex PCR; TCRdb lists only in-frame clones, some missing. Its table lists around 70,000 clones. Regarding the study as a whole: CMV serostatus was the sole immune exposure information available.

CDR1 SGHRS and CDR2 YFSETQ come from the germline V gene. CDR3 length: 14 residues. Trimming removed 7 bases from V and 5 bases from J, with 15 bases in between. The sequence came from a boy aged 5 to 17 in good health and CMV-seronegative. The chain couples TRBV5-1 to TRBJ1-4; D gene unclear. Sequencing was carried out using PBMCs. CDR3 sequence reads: CASAYGQTNEKLFF. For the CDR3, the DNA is TGCGCCAGCGCATATGGGCAGACCAATGAAAAACTGTTTTTT.